This T cell receptor beta chain was recovered during a study of beta chain features in type 1 diabetes. In the study overall: Examination spanned roughly 110 million sorted cells from all samples.

The germline CDR1 and CDR2 sequences are SGHTA and FQGNSA. V was shortened by 4 bases and J by 3 bases, with 13 bases between the two germline ends. The CDR3 spans 15 residues. This clone was detected only a few times. The sequenced template was cDNA made from the entire isolated RNA. This table comes from immunoSEQ multiplex PCR, and its TCRdb copy is limited to in-frame clones, with some not included. The sample records about 620,000 clones, 15% being singletons. This receptor was taken from a man aged 18 to 29 in good health. V is TRBV7-2 and J is TRBJ1-5; D gene unclear. Sequenced sample: naive CD4+ T cells from blood. Here the CDR3 reads CASSSRPGPNQPQHF. The DNA for the CDR3 is TGTGCCAGCAGCTCCCGTCCCGGCCCCAATCAGCCCCAGCATTTT.